Presented here are 28 T cell receptor beta chains from one specimen sequenced in a study of T cell responses to AZD1222 COVID-19 vaccine. Sequenced by immunoSEQ multiplex PCR; TCRdb stores in-frame clones only, minus some. Here the sample spans about 97,000 clones, 88% being singletons. The specimen was peripheral blood, collected on day 0 of AZD1222 vaccination. The receptor source for this set is an adult in good health.

This rearrangement joins TRBV5-1 to TRBJ1-1; D call uncertain. This CDR3 contains 15 residues. Deletions cut 0 bases from V and 0 bases from J, with 9 bases between. Germline values: CDR1 SGHRS, CDR2 YFSETQ. This chain's CDR3 is CASSLALGLNTEAFF. The CDR3 bases are TGCGCCAGCAGCTTGGCCTTGGGATTGAACACTGAAGCTTTCTTT. Together with reference TRBV5-1 and TRBJ1-1, the CDR3 gives the full variable domain: KAGVTQTPRYLIKTRGQQVTLSCSPISGHRSVSWYQQTPGQGLQFLFEYFSETQRNKGNFPGRFSGRQFSNSRSEMNVSTLELGDSALYLCASSLALGLNTEAFFGQGTRLTVV.

This chain links TRBV18 with TRBJ1-1, with D uncertain. Germline lookup yields CDR1 KGHSH and CDR2 LQKENI. The CDR3 consists of 16 residues. With 3 bases removed from V and 2 bases from J, the gap between germline ends came to 16 bases. The CDR3 region has the DNA TGTGCCAGCTCACCTTGGGAGACGGGCGCTAACACTGAAGCTTTCTTT. As protein: CASSPWETGANTEAFF.

This clone has just a few counts. The same CDR3 can be traced to other DNA sequences in this sample. J is TRBJ1-6 and V is TRBV6-5, with 10 bases aligning to TRBD1. The CDR3 extends over 15 amino acids. Trimming took 6 bases from V and 9 from J; bases not matched to a gene: 8. From germline, CDR1 is MNHEY and CDR2 SVGAGI. CDR3 amino acids: CASSLGQGYRSPLHF. The DNA of the CDR3 is TGTGCCAGCAGCCTGGGACAGGGGTATCGTTCACCCCTCCACTTT.

This clone was seen a single time. The J gene is TRBJ1-2, the V gene TRBV11-1; possible D gene TRBD1, 6 bases. Germline loops: CDR1 SGHAT, CDR2 FQDESV (reference sequence). The CDR3 covers 13 residues. Between the trimmed V and J ends, which lost 5 bases and 6 bases, there was a span of 13 bases. The CDR3 spells CASSANRADGYTF. The CDR3 DNA sequence: TGTGCCAGCAGCGCCAACAGGGCTGATGGCTACACCTTC.

In regard to this clone: This sample also contains other DNA sequences that code for the same CDR3. Written as DNA, the CDR3 is TGTGCCTGGAGTGGATTCAATGAGCAGTTCTTC. Translated: CAWSGFNEQFF. The V and J genes are TRBV30 and TRBJ2-1; unclear D gene. The CDR3 consists of 11 residues. V was pared by 1 base and J by 6 bases, with 4 bases between. CDR1 and CDR2 from the germline V gene are GTSNPN and SVGIG (reference sequence).

J is TRBJ1-4 and V is TRBV7-9; D may be TRBD1 (5 bases). Germline CDR1 is SEHNR and CDR2 is FQNEAQ (reference sequence). Trimming shortened V by 5 bases and J by 8 bases, and 15 bases separated the two germline ends. CDR3 length: 14 amino acids. CDR3 sequence: CASSPGTVGEKLFF. The CDR3 DNA follows: TGTGCCAGCAGCCCCGGGACGGTTGGGGAAAAACTGTTTTTT.

This clone has a single count. The chain links TRBV10-3 to TRBJ2-7; TRBD1 might be the D (5 bases). Germline CDR1 reads ENHRY; CDR2 reads SYGVKD. The CDR3 totals 12 residues. Trimming removed 10 bases at V and 6 bases at J, with 16 bases between. The CDR3 DNA follows: TGTGCCACCAGCGCGCTGGGGCGCGAGCAGTACTTC. Its translation is CATSALGREQYF.

This clone was detected once. This chain joins TRBV5-1 and TRBJ2-1; D remains ambiguous. The CDR3 loop spans 9 amino acids. Germline V gene lookup returns CDR1 SGHRS and CDR2 YFSETQ. Trimming removed 9 bases at V and 5 bases at J, with 3 bases between. Here the CDR3 reads CATDNEQFF. CDR3 coding DNA: TGCGCCACGGACAATGAGCAGTTCTTC.

This clone was recorded a few times. The CDR3 DNA follows: TGCGCCAGCAGCCCCGGGGGAGCGGGGGGACCACAAGAGACCCAGTACTTC. Translated, it gives CASSPGGAGGPQETQYF. The rearrangement links TRBV5-1 to TRBJ2-5; 9 bases are a match to TRBD2. Germline V lookup: CDR1 SGHRS, CDR2 YFSETQ. Trimming removed 4 bases from V and 2 bases from J; junction bases left unmatched: 12. The CDR3 totals 17 residues.

The chain is built from TRBV28 and TRBJ1-6; maybe TRBD1 (6 bases). This CDR3 contains 16 residues. Trimming took 5 bases from V and 8 from J, leaving 19 bases between them. The germline V gene encodes CDR1 MDHEN and CDR2 SYDVKM. CDR3 residues: CASSPLPVGAYSPLHF. CDR3 sequence (DNA): TGTGCCAGCAGTCCATTGCCCGTGGGGGCGTATTCACCCCTCCACTTT.

The genes are TRBV15 and TRBJ2-6, with a weak D call TRBD1 (5 bases). Between the trimmed V and J ends, which lost 6 bases and 0 bases, there was a span of 9 bases. The CDR3 is 15 amino acids. Germline V gene sequence: CDR1 LNHNV, CDR2 YYDKDF (reference sequence). CDR3 coding DNA: TGTGCCACCAGTGAACAGGACTCTGGGGCCAACGTCCTGACTTTC. Translating it yields CATSEQDSGANVLTF.

The chain uses TRBV29-1 and TRBJ2-7; TRBD1 aligns across 10 bases. The CDR3 consists of 16 residues. Trimming removed 0 bases from V and 1 base from J; junction bases left unmatched: 6. The germline V gene has CDR1 SQVTM and CDR2 ANQGSEA. The DNA of the CDR3 is TGCAGCGTTGAAGACCGACAGGGGGCGAGATCCTACGAGCAGTACTTC. It yields the protein CSVEDRQGARSYEQYF.

J is TRBJ1-2 and V is TRBV6-4, with TRBD1 matching over 10 bases. After removal of 5 bases from V and 2 bases from J, the junction contained 2 bases not matched to a gene. CDR1 and CDR2 (germline): MRHNA, SNTAGT. CDR3 length: 14 amino acids. The CDR3 loop is CASSSGQGNYGYTF. Written as DNA, the CDR3 is TGTGCCAGCAGTTCGGGACAGGGGAACTATGGCTACACCTTC.

V and J are TRBV19 and TRBJ2-3; D is perhaps TRBD1 (6 bases). This CDR3 spans 16 amino acids. Trimming removed 1 base at V and 3 bases at J, with 14 bases between. From germline, CDR1 is LNHDA and CDR2 SQIVND (reference sequence). CDR3 sequence: CASSIAKTGNTDTQYF. Here the CDR3 DNA reads TGTGCCAGTAGTATAGCTAAAACAGGGAATACAGATACGCAGTATTTT. The full variable domain, completed using reference TRBV19 and TRBJ2-3, is DGGITQSPKYLFRKEGQNVTLSCEQNLNHDAMYWYRQDPGQGLRLIYYSQIVNDFQKGDIAEGYSVSREKKESFPLTVTSAQKNPTAFYLCASSIAKTGNTDTQYFGPGTRLTVL.

This clone has more than one count but fewer than ten. This chain links TRBV28 with TRBJ2-7; 10 bases line up with TRBD1. The CDR3 totals 15 residues. Germline V gene lookup returns CDR1 MDHEN and CDR2 SYDVKM. Trimming took 5 bases from V and 3 from J; bases not matched to a gene: 7. CDR3 residues: CASSPPGTGVYEQYF. As DNA, the CDR3 is TGTGCCAGCAGTCCACCCGGGACAGGGGTCTACGAGCAGTACTTC.

V gene TRBV5-4 combines with J gene TRBJ1-4; no definite D call. The CDR3 is 14 residues long. Trimming pared 7 bases from V and 8 bases from J, leaving 18 bases between. Looked up from germline, CDR1 is SGHNT and CDR2 is YYREEE (reference sequence). CDR3 region: CASSNGQGGEKLFF. In nucleotides, the CDR3 is TGTGCCAGCTCCAACGGGCAAGGCGGCGAAAAACTGTTTTTT.

The V gene is TRBV6-2 or TRBV6-3, the J gene TRBJ2-7; no firm D call. Per the germline V gene, CDR1 is MNHEY and CDR2 is SVGEGT. The CDR3 length is 14 residues. Trimming left V 1 base short and J 1 base short, with 8 bases between. Here the CDR3 DNA reads TGTGCCAGCAGTTACTATGGTGTTTCCTACGAGCAGTACTTC. It yields the protein CASSYYGVSYEQYF.

The rearrangement links TRBV6-1 to TRBJ1-6, with TRBD1 matching 8 bases. The CDR3 spans 15 residues. Per the germline V gene, CDR1 is MNHNS and CDR2 is SASEGT. The V gene end was trimmed by 3 bases and the J gene end by 9 bases; junction bases not matched to a gene: 7. CDR3 in amino acids: CASSENTGGSSPLHF. The CDR3 DNA is TGTGCCAGCAGTGAGAATACAGGGGGAAGTTCACCCCTCCACTTT.

This clone appeared once. V and J are TRBV11-3 and TRBJ2-1; a possible D gene is TRBD2 (6 bases). Germline V gene sequence: CDR1 SGHNT, CDR2 YENEEA. V dropped 6 bases and J dropped 7 bases, with 13 bases sitting between them. The length of the CDR3 is 13 residues. Here the CDR3 reads CASSFRTTNEQFF. DNA of the CDR3: TGTGCCAGCAGTTTTCGGACTACTAATGAGCAGTTCTTC. Based on the CDR3 plus reference TRBV11-3 and TRBJ2-1, the full variable domain is EAGVVQSPRYKIIEKKQPVAFWCNPISGHNTLYWYLQNLGQGPELLIRYENEEAVDDSQLPKDRFSAERLKGVDSTLKIQPAELGDSAVYLCASSFRTTNEQFFGPGTRLTVL.

V gene TRBV4-1 combines with J gene TRBJ2-3, with D possibly being TRBD1 (6 bases). V was clipped by 1 base and J by 5 bases, with 13 bases between them. This CDR3 is built from 15 residues. Germline V gene sequence: CDR1 MGHRA, CDR2 YSYEKL. This CDR3 is CASSQADRGIDTQYF. CDR3 sequence (DNA): TGCGCCAGCAGCCAAGCGGACAGAGGAATAGATACGCAGTATTTT.

This clone was seen only a few times. The chain links TRBV4-2 to TRBJ2-3; 12 bases agree with TRBD2. CDR1 LGHNA and CDR2 YNFKEQ come from the germline V gene. The length of the CDR3 is 15 residues. The ends lost 1 base at V and 4 bases at J; junction bases unmatched: 0. CDR3 sequence: CASSQASGGADTQYF. Written as DNA, the CDR3 is TGTGCCAGCAGCCAAGCTAGCGGGGGGGCAGATACGCAGTATTTT.

The rearrangement uses TRBV11-3 and TRBJ1-1; D possibly corresponds to TRBD1 (6 bases). Trimming removed 6 bases at V and 7 bases at J, with 18 bases between. The CDR3 has 14 amino acids. Germline V gives CDR1 SGHNT, CDR2 YENEEA. The CDR3 reads CASRPGGGTIEAFF. The CDR3 DNA reads TGTGCCAGCAGGCCCGGAGGGGGGACAATTGAAGCTTTCTTT.

The table lists this clone with a few counts. This chain uses TRBV5-1 with TRBJ1-1; perhaps TRBD1 as D (5 bases). The CDR3 spans 15 residues. V was trimmed by 4 bases and J by 10 bases, leaving 23 bases between them. From germline, CDR1 is SGHRS and CDR2 YFSETQ. CDR3 coding DNA: TGCGCCAGCAGCCGGATCGGGGGGTCCGAGTCTCGAGCTTTCTTT. The encoded protein is CASSRIGGSESRAFF.

The V gene is TRBV4-2, the J gene TRBJ2-7; 11 nucleotides match TRBD2. Germline CDR1 LGHNA, CDR2 YNFKEQ. The CDR3 is 15 amino acids. Trimming removed 0 bases from V and 5 bases from J; junction bases left unmatched: 3. Here the CDR3 reads CASSQDSGGADEQYF. CDR3 sequence (DNA): TGTGCCAGCAGCCAAGATAGCGGGGGGGCGGACGAGCAGTACTTC.

V gene TRBV9 combines with J gene TRBJ1-5; D gene uncertain. Germline V gene data show CDR1 as SGDLS and CDR2 as YYNGEE. The CDR3 has 14 amino acids. The ends were cut back, 3 bases at V and 5 bases at J, with 12 bases in the middle. The CDR3 nucleotides are TGTGCCAGCAGCGGACATGATCGCTATCAGCCCCAGCATTTT. It encodes CASSGHDRYQPQHF.

The chain combines TRBV6-5 with TRBJ1-5; tentative D call: TRBD1 (6 bases). The CDR3 has 13 amino acids. Trimming took off 0 bases at V and 16 bases at J, with 16 bases between the two ends. The germline V gene has CDR1 MNHEY and CDR2 SVGAGI. The CDR3 DNA sequence: TGTGCCAGCAGTTACTCGAGTGAGCACAGGGTACATTTT. This sequence encodes CASSYSSEHRVHF.

The rearrangement uses TRBV6-1 and TRBJ1-3, with a possible D match to TRBD1 (5 bases). Trimming stripped 2 bases from V and 2 bases from J, with 13 bases between. The CDR3 length is 16 residues. The germline V gene has CDR1 MNHNS and CDR2 SASEGT. CDR3 in amino acids: CASSEYLPGTGNTIYF. The CDR3 DNA is TGTGCCAGCAGTGAATACTTACCAGGGACTGGAAACACCATATATTTT.

The V call is TRBV7-2, the J call TRBJ2-2; the match to TRBD2 covers 8 bases. Unmatched junction bases numbered 5, after V lost 5 bases and J lost 3 bases. The CDR3 consists of 15 residues. CDR1 and CDR2 (germline): SGHTA, FQGNSA. The CDR3, as DNA: TGTGCCAGCAGCACGCGGGGGGCCCACACCGGGGAGCTGTTTTTT. This codes for CASSTRGAHTGELFF.